The 10 T cell receptor beta chains given below trace back to one sample, sequenced in a study of CD8 T cells in Susac syndrome. With random hexamers, reverse transcription was performed on about 0.5 to 1 ug of RNA. Via MiXCR, TCRdb re-called the immunoSEQ multiplex PCR reads, giving one row per CDR3 protein. The sample records around 300,000 distinct CDR3 sequences, around 90% being singletons. Material: CD4+ T cells from PBMCs. These receptors all come from a human donor with multiple sclerosis.

This rearrangement joins TRBV20-1 to TRBJ2-1; 8 bases match TRBD1. The V segment lost 4 bases and the J segment 8 bases; nucleotides outside the gene matches: 10. Germline-derived CDR1 and CDR2 are DFQATT and SNEGSKA (reference sequence). The CDR3 sequence is 14 residues long. In DNA form, the CDR3 reads TGCAGTGCTACTCCGGGACAGGTGGTCCATGAGCAGTTCTTC. It codes for CSATPGQVVHEQFF.

The V gene is TRBV5-1, the J gene TRBJ1-2; D is unclear. The CDR3 length is 14 residues. V lost 4 bases and J lost 4, with 14 bases in between. Germline lookup yields CDR1 SGHRS and CDR2 YFSETQ. CDR3 bases: TGCGCCAGCAGCGTCGAGGGTTTCGGCTATGGCTACACCTTC. It yields the protein CASSVEGFGYGYTF.

The chain's CDR3 is CASSLVGQGARGETQYF. The CDR3 region has the DNA TGCGCCAGCAGCTTGGTCGGACAGGGGGCGAGAGGGGAGACCCAGTACTTC. The V call is TRBV5-1, the J call TRBJ2-5, with TRBD1 identical over 11 bases. Germline V gives CDR1 SGHRS, CDR2 YFSETQ. CDR3 length: 17 amino acids. With 0 bases clipped from V and 5 bases from J, the junction kept 9 bases outside the gene matches.

The chain combines TRBV6-1 with TRBJ1-1; D gene unclear. The CDR3 has 14 amino acids. Germline V gene sequence: CDR1 MNHNS, CDR2 SASEGT. V was cut by 1 base and J by 0 bases, with 6 bases left in between. CDR3 residues: CASSEVAVNTEAFF. CDR3 DNA sequence: TGTGCCAGCAGTGAAGTGGCAGTGAACACTGAAGCTTTCTTT.

V gene TRBV5-1 combines with J gene TRBJ2-3, with D perhaps TRBD2 (5 bases). With 5 bases removed from V and 5 bases from J, the gap between germline ends came to 12 bases. The CDR3 is 13 residues long. Per germline, CDR1 SGHRS and CDR2 YFSETQ. CDR3 sequence (DNA): TGCGCCAGCAGATCATCCGAGGGAGATACGCAGTATTTT. Translating it yields CASRSSEGDTQYF.

The chain is built from TRBV7-3 and TRBJ2-3; the D gene is possibly TRBD2 (6 bases). There are 17 residues in the CDR3. V was trimmed by 4 bases and J by 2 bases, leaving 19 bases between them. CDR1 is SGHTA, CDR2 FQGTGA, per germline. The CDR3: CASSSTSLAVLTDTQYF. CDR3 nucleotides: TGTGCCAGCAGCTCAACCTCGTTAGCGGTCCTCACAGATACGCAGTATTTT.

This chain connects TRBV5-1 to TRBJ1-1; D not certain. CDR3 size: 14 residues. The germline V gene encodes CDR1 SGHRS and CDR2 YFSETQ. V was trimmed by 0 bases and J by 5 bases, leaving 11 bases between them. The CDR3 is CASSLGPAGTEAFF. The DNA of the CDR3 is TGCGCCAGCAGCTTGGGTCCGGCGGGGACTGAAGCTTTCTTT.

The chain recombines TRBV7-2 with TRBJ2-7, with D possibly TRBD1 on 5 matching bases. The germline gives CDR1 SGHTA, CDR2 FQGNSA. This CDR3 has 14 residues. Trimming took off 1 base at V and 3 bases at J, with 10 bases between the two ends. CDR3 amino acids: CASSLDQGSYEQYF. The DNA of the CDR3 is TGTGCCAGCAGCTTAGACCAGGGCAGCTACGAGCAGTACTTC.

The chain recombines TRBV27 with TRBJ1-1; D is undetermined. CDR3 length equals 14 residues. V was cut by 5 bases and J by 5 bases, with 15 bases left in between. Germline assignment: CDR1 MNHEY and CDR2 SMNVEV (reference sequence). The CDR3 loop reads CASSLGSRWTEAFF. Here the CDR3 DNA reads TGTGCCAGCAGTCTGGGGAGCCGGTGGACTGAAGCTTTCTTT.

The sample holds one count of this clonotype. The chain carries TRBV18 and TRBJ2-1; TRBD1 matches at 7 bases. CDR1 KGHSH and CDR2 LQKENI come from the germline V gene. CDR3 length: 16 amino acids. Trimming at V came to 2 bases and at J to 5 bases, leaving 9 bases not matched to a gene. Here the CDR3 reads CASSPAIAGGNNEQFF. The DNA for the CDR3 is TGTGCCAGCTCACCAGCAATTGCAGGGGGAAACAATGAGCAGTTCTTC.